These 28 T cell receptor beta chains were all obtained from the same sample, sequenced in a study of blood T cells in healthy people across ages. Through a sample-barcoded 5' primer and a J-beta primer mix, a second PCR was run for about 6 to 11 cycles. Via MiXCR, TCRdb re-called the 5' RACE reads, giving one row per CDR3 protein. The repertoire has under 700,000 distinct CDR3 sequences, 24% of them found once; the top ten carry roughly 9.4%. These data also formed part of another study, on T cells of mothers and their children.

Source material: blood. The receptor set was obtained from a boy younger than 18 in good health.

This clonotype was counted between two and nine times. This chain uses TRBV18 with TRBJ2-5; the D is unclear. The V and J ends lost 3 bases and 3 bases respectively, with 8 bases between them. There are 13 residues in the CDR3. Germline V gene lookup returns CDR1 KGHSH and CDR2 LQKENI. The CDR3 protein is CASSPGMKETQYF. The CDR3 DNA reads as TGTGCCAGCTCACCGGGTATGAAAGAGACCCAGTACTTC.

This clonotype turned up a few times. The CDR3 sequence is CASSSNRRGAKYEQYF. As DNA, the CDR3 is TGTGCCAGCAGCTCAAACAGACGGGGGGCTAAATACGAGCAGTACTTC. This chain connects TRBV12-3 or TRBV12-4 to TRBJ2-5, with D possibly TRBD2 on 7 matching bases. The DNA matches TRBJ2-7 better at its end, which makes the J call doubtful. The CDR3 loop spans 16 amino acids.

The chain employs TRBV20-1 and TRBJ2-7; 9 bases line up with TRBD2. The J call could be wrong; TRBJ2-5 is a better fit for the DNA end. Germline CDR1 DFQATT, CDR2 SNEGSKA (reference sequence). The CDR3 runs to 16 residues. The CDR3 DNA sequence: TGCAGTGCTAGAGAGAGAGTAGCGGGAGATAAAGAGACCCAGTACTTC. Its translation: CSARERVAGDKETQYF.

This clonotype occurred a few times. This chain links TRBV7-8 with TRBJ1-5, with D maybe TRBD1 (5 bases). Germline loops: CDR1 SGHVS, CDR2 FQNEAQ. The CDR3 covers 14 residues. Trimming cost V 0 bases and J 5 bases, with 8 bases left between them. The CDR3 loop reads CASSLAGADQPQHF. The CDR3 DNA reads as TGTGCCAGCAGCTTAGCCGGGGCCGATCAGCCCCAGCATTTT.

This clonotype has a handful of counts. V usage is TRBV28 and J usage is TRBJ1-1; weak D call: TRBD1 (5 bases). This CDR3 comprises 13 residues. V was trimmed by 7 bases and J by 6 bases, leaving 15 bases between them. Germline V gene sequence: CDR1 MDHEN, CDR2 SYDVKM. The CDR3 spells CASTQLGPPEAFF. CDR3 sequence (DNA): TGTGCCAGCACTCAGTTGGGGCCCCCTGAAGCTTTCTTT. The variable domain in full, with the rest retrieved from reference TRBV28 and TRBJ1-1, is DVKVTQSSRYLVKRTGEKVFLECVQDMDHENMFWYRQDPGLGLRLIYFSYDVKMKEKGDIPEGYSVSREKKERFSLILESASTNQTSMYLCASTQLGPPEAFFGQGTRLTVV.

This clonotype was recorded a few times. This chain connects TRBV18 to TRBJ1-4; D uncertain. The CDR3 sequence is 13 residues long. V gave up 4 bases and J gave up 6 bases, with 9 bases separating them. Germline V gene data show CDR1 as KGHSH and CDR2 as LQKENI. Written as DNA, the CDR3 is TGTGCCAGCTCACGGAACAGAGATGAAAAACTGTTTTTT. Its protein product is CASSRNRDEKLFF.

The rearrangement uses TRBV7-8 and TRBJ1-1; no definite D call. Trimming left V 6 bases short and J 1 base short, with 12 bases between. Germline CDR1 is SGHVS and CDR2 is FQNEAQ. CDR3 length equals 14 residues. CDR3 bases: TGTGCCAGCAGTCAACAGAAGGCGAACACTGAAGCTTTCTTT. Protein: CASSQQKANTEAFF.

This clonotype has ten or more counts. In nucleotides, the CDR3 is TGTGCCAGCAGCTTGGAAGGACGTCCCGCAGGGCCCCAGCATTTT. Translated, it gives CASSLEGRPAGPQHF. This chain uses TRBV7-2 with TRBJ1-5; D unclear. The CDR3 has 15 residues. Deletions cut 3 bases from V and 9 bases from J, with 18 bases between. Looked up from germline, CDR1 is SGHTA and CDR2 is FQGNSA.

CDR3 sequence (DNA): TGTGCCAGCAGCCCCTGGGGCGACTATGGCTACACCTTC. Encoded protein: CASSPWGDYGYTF. V and J are TRBV7-2 and TRBJ1-2, with TRBD1 as a possible D gene (5 bases). CDR3 length equals 13 residues. The germline CDR1 and CDR2 sequences are SGHTA and FQGNSA. The V end lost 5 bases, the J end lost 3 bases, and 10 bases lay between the germline ends.

The CDR3 nucleotides are TGTGCCAGCTCACCCCAGGAGCACAATCAGCCCCAGCATTTT. Translation: CASSPQEHNQPQHF. This chain connects TRBV18 to TRBJ1-5; D gene unclear. The CDR3 has 14 amino acids. Germline assignment: CDR1 KGHSH and CDR2 LQKENI. V was shortened by 3 bases and J by 3 bases, with 9 bases between the two germline ends.

The chain joins TRBV18 to TRBJ2-3; D remains unclear. Trimming removed 6 bases at V and 3 bases at J, with 19 bases between. Germline V CDR1 and CDR2: KGHSH, LQKENI. The length of the CDR3 is 16 residues. The DNA of the CDR3 is TGTGCCAGCTCCCTCGAATCCGGATTCTTAACAGATACGCAGTATTTT. Protein: CASSLESGFLTDTQYF.

The chain couples TRBV29-1 to TRBJ2-1, with 7 bases that match TRBD1. With the DNA end fitting TRBJ2-7 better, the J assignment may be wrong. The CDR3 is made up of 14 amino acids. Per the germline V gene, CDR1 is SQVTM and CDR2 is ANQGSEA. Here the CDR3 DNA reads TGCAGCGTTGAAGAACAGGGGCCATCCTACGAGCAGTACTTC. This translates into CSVEEQGPSYEQYF.

The V call is TRBV20-1, the J call TRBJ2-3; possibly TRBD2 for D (5 bases). V shed 0 bases and J shed 8 bases, with 6 bases lying between them. Germline assignment: CDR1 DFQATT and CDR2 SNEGSKA (reference sequence). The CDR3 consists of 11 residues. CDR3 nucleotide sequence: TGCAGTGCTAGAGAAAGCGGTACGCAGTATTTT. It encodes CSARESGTQYF.

The J gene is TRBJ2-1, the V gene TRBV18; 10 nucleotides line up with TRBD2. Germline trimming cut 2 bases from V and 2 bases from J; bases unmatched to any gene: 6. Germline CDR1 is KGHSH and CDR2 is LQKENI. The CDR3 extends over 17 amino acids. The DNA for the CDR3 is TGTGCCAGCTCACCAAGTAGCGGGAGGCGAACCTACAATGAGCAGTTCTTC. It yields the protein CASSPSSGRRTYNEQFF.

The V and J genes are TRBV18 and TRBJ1-3, with a possible D match to TRBD1 (5 bases). Germline CDR1 is KGHSH and CDR2 is LQKENI. The V end lost 1 base, the J end lost 1 base, and 8 bases lay between the germline ends. CDR3 size: 15 residues. The CDR3 nucleotides are TGTGCCAGCTCACCACTTGAGGGGTCTGGAAACACCATATATTTT. Encoded protein: CASSPLEGSGNTIYF. Full variable domain (rest looked up from reference TRBV18 and TRBJ1-3): NAGVMQNPRHLVRRRGQEARLRCSPMKGHSHVYWYRQLPEEGLKFMVYLQKENIIDESGMPKERFSAEFPKEGPSILRIQQVVRGDSAAYFCASSPLEGSGNTIYFGEGSWLTVV.

This clonotype appeared a few times. This chain joins TRBV5-4 and TRBJ2-3; D is perhaps TRBD2 (5 bases). The CDR3 consists of 13 residues. Trimming removed 0 bases at V and 10 bases at J, with 12 bases between. The germline gives CDR1 SGHNT, CDR2 YYREEE (reference sequence). The CDR3 DNA reads TGTGCCAGCAGCTTGGATAGGAGCGGAGCGCAGTATTTT. It specifies CASSLDRSGAQYF.

This clonotype was seen only a few times. The chain combines TRBV7-2 with TRBJ1-1; TRBD1 is a possible D gene (6 bases). V was cut by 7 bases and J by 4 bases, with 19 bases left in between. This CDR3 contains 15 residues. Germline V lookup: CDR1 SGHTA, CDR2 FQGNSA. In nucleotides, the CDR3 is TGTGCCAGCACCCGAAGGGAACAGGGCGGCACTGAAGCTTTCTTT. It is translated as CASTRREQGGTEAFF.

The chain is built from TRBV27 and TRBJ2-7; D not resolved. This CDR3 is 9 amino acids long. Germline V gene lookup returns CDR1 MNHEY and CDR2 SMNVEV (reference sequence). Deletions cut 8 bases from V and 9 bases from J, with 8 bases between. The DNA of the CDR3 is TGTGCCAGCTTTCGAGGGCAGTACTTC. It translates to CASFRGQYF.

The chain links TRBV29-1 to TRBJ1-4; 7 positions match TRBD1. Trimming cost V 4 bases and J 8 bases; bases outside gene matches: 7. Per germline, CDR1 SQVTM and CDR2 ANQGSEA. The CDR3 is 13 amino acids. The CDR3 here is CSVAPGGSEKLFF. CDR3 DNA: TGCAGCGTTGCCCCAGGGGGTAGCGAAAAACTGTTTTTT. Looking up the rest from reference TRBV29-1 and TRBJ1-4 gives the full variable domain: SAVISQKPSRDICQRGTSLTIQCQVDSQVTMMFWYRQQPGQSLTLIATANQGSEATYESGFVIDKFPISRPNLTFSTLTVSNMSPEDSSIYLCSVAPGGSEKLFFGSGTQLSVL.

There are a few counts of this clonotype. V and J are TRBV7-9 and TRBJ2-1; D may be TRBD2 (5 bases). The CDR3 is 14 amino acids. Per the germline V gene, CDR1 is SEHNR and CDR2 is FQNEAQ (reference sequence). V was shortened by 1 base and J by 5 bases, with 9 bases between the two germline ends. The CDR3 loop reads CASSLEEAHNEQFF. DNA of the CDR3: TGTGCCAGCAGCTTAGAGGAGGCACACAATGAGCAGTTCTTC.

In the case of this clonotype: This sequence may be a read error, since a much larger clone differs from it by one base. This rearrangement joins TRBV12-3 or TRBV12-4 to TRBJ2-7; D unclear. This CDR3 contains 12 residues. The CDR3 coding sequence is TGTGTCAGCAGTTTAGGCTACTACGAGCAGTACTTC. Translation gives CVSSLGYYEQYF.

This clonotype was found many times. The chain is built from TRBV7-2 and TRBJ1-4; D unclear. The V gene lost 3 bases and the J gene lost 5 bases, with 7 bases spanning the gap. The CDR3 length is 13 residues. CDR1 is SGHTA, CDR2 FQGNSA, per germline. For the CDR3, the DNA is TGTGCCAGCAGCTTGACCACCAATGAAAAACTGTTTTTT. Protein sequence: CASSLTTNEKLFF.

V is TRBV7-2 and J is TRBJ2-4; maybe TRBD1 (8 bases). The CDR3 length is 16 residues. The ends were cut back, 6 bases at V and 2 bases at J, with 17 bases in the middle. Germline V lookup: CDR1 SGHTA, CDR2 FQGNSA. CDR3 loop: CASSLQGGDPKNIQYF. The CDR3 DNA sequence: TGTGCCAGCAGTCTACAGGGGGGGGATCCCAAAAACATTCAGTACTTC.

A few counts support this clonotype. V is TRBV6-6 and J is TRBJ2-2; D is perhaps TRBD1 or TRBD2 (5 bases each). CDR1 is MNHNY, CDR2 SVGAGI, per germline (reference sequence). This CDR3 spans 13 amino acids. Trimming took 7 bases from V and 0 from J, leaving 6 bases between them. This CDR3 is CASMGANTGELFF. The CDR3 DNA sequence: TGTGCCAGCATGGGGGCGAACACCGGGGAGCTGTTTTTT.

Only a few counts were recorded for this clonotype. The J gene is TRBJ1-3, the V gene TRBV29-1; tentative D call: TRBD1 (5 bases). The CDR3 runs to 14 residues. The V and J ends lost 4 bases and 0 bases respectively, with 10 bases between them. The V gene's germline CDR1 is SQVTM and CDR2 ANQGSEA. The CDR3 protein is CSVARRGSGNTIYF. The CDR3 bases are TGCAGCGTTGCCCGTAGGGGCTCTGGAAACACCATATATTTT.

This clonotype has a count of ten or more. The V gene is TRBV29-1, the J gene TRBJ2-5; no clear D gene. V was shortened by 4 bases and J by 2 bases, with 5 bases between the two germline ends. The CDR3 contains 11 residues. The germline V gene encodes CDR1 SQVTM and CDR2 ANQGSEA. The CDR3 reads CSVGGQETQYF. CDR3 nucleotide sequence: TGCAGCGTTGGGGGACAAGAGACCCAGTACTTC.

This clonotype was detected a few times. The chain links TRBV6-4 to TRBJ2-1; 8 nucleotides line up with TRBD2. The CDR3 is made up of 15 amino acids. Per the germline V gene, CDR1 is MRHNA and CDR2 is SNTAGT. After removal of 5 bases from V and 8 bases from J, the junction contained 11 bases not matched to a gene. DNA for the CDR3: TGTGCCAGCAGTCCCGACGGGGGGGAGGTGGATGAGCAGTTCTTC. It is translated as CASSPDGGEVDEQFF.

Ten or more counts support this clonotype. The germline gene is not matched at one end of the junction; a read error may be the cause. This chain joins TRBV2 and TRBJ1-4, with TRBD1 as a possible D gene (5 bases). The CDR3 sequence is 14 residues long. The V gene's germline CDR1 is SNHLY and CDR2 FYNNEI. CDR3 sequence: CASRRDPTNEKLFF. CDR3 in DNA: TGTGCCAGCCGCCGGGACCCAACAAATGAAAAACTGTTTTTT.